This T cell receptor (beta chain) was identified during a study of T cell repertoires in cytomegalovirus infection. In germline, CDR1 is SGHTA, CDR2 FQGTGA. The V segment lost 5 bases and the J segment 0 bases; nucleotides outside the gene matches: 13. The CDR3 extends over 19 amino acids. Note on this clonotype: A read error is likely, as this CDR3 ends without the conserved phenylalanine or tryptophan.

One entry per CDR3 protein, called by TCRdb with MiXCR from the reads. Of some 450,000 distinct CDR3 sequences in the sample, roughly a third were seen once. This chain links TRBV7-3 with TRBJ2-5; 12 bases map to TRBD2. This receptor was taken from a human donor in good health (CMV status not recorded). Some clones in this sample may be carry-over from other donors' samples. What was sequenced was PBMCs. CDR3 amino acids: CASSDRTSGAFSYQETQYC. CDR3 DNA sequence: TGTGCCAGCAGCGACAGGACTAGCGGGGCCTTCTCGTACCAAGAGACCCAGTACTGC.